This T cell receptor beta chain was captured by sequencing in a study of spatial heterogeneity in lung cancer. Whole-study findings and limits: Blood carried ubiquitous expanded tumor TCRs more at resection than follow-up.

The presence of a unique molecular identifier marked each TCR cDNA molecule. One entry per CDR3 protein results from TCRdb running MiXCR on the 5' RACE reads. The top ten clones hold about 9.9% of a sample with tens of thousands of distinct CDR3 sequences, around 5.8% of them seen once. Time point given: sample taken at primary tumor resection. Sequencing was performed on whole RNA extracted from tumor and nontumor lung tissue, or from frozen PBMC, and the material was left unsorted. The donors comprised some 78 untreated early-stage non-small cell lung cancer patients. A note on this clonotype: Its specificity is unknown.

The CDR3 loop spans 15 amino acids. With V trimmed by 6 bases and J by 7 bases, 10 bases remained unmatched. Germline loops: CDR1 MGHRA, CDR2 YSYEKL. This clonotype originated in a male donor with early-stage non-small cell lung cancer. This specimen was PBMCs, taken at surgery. The rearrangement links TRBV4-1 to TRBJ2-2; 8 bases match TRBD2. CDR3 residues: CASRPSGGRVGELFF. The CDR3 bases are TGCGCCAGCAGACCGAGCGGGGGCCGAGTCGGGGAGCTGTTTTTT.